This TCR beta chain was sequenced during a study of vaccination effects on CD4 cells after COVID-19 (dated by TCRdb to 2022 to 2024). Describing the broader study: Each participant got two doses of an mRNA SARS-CoV-2 vaccine, either BNT162b2 or mRNA-1273. Altogether, nine to ten COVID-19 convalescent patients and a handful of SARS-CoV-2-naive healthy vaccine recipients made up the full study. Pre-vaccine samples from a couple of convalescent patients were drawn 16 days and one week before the first dose, 142 and 148 days after COVID-19 diagnosis. The Oncomine TCR Beta short-read assay on an Illumina iSeq 100 was used to sequence cultures from other donors in the study. SARS-CoV-2 spike-specific CD4+ TCR repertoires from before and after mRNA vaccination were compared in COVID-19 convalescent patients and in infection-naive vaccine recipients. The study at large found these results: Clones induced by infection and clones induced by vaccination both contracted markedly at late timepoints after vaccination, which fits with T cell responses waning over time. The study was limited by a small number of convalescent patients, and early post-infection timepoints were lacking. In convalescent patients, the post-vaccine spike-reactive repertoire was composed mainly of new vaccine-induced clones that were largely distinct from infection-induced clones.

About this clone: What this receptor recognizes is not known. No qualities accompany the bases; no much larger clone lies one base away.

V sheds 6 bases and J sheds 4 bases, leaving 18 bases between their ends. The CDR3 sequence holds 16 residues, the cysteine and phenylalanine included. Only the CDR3 part of the read is kept: 48 bases, read in frame from the first base. CDR1 and CDR2 are read off the germline V gene as SGHTA and FQGNSA. The ViraFEST assay stimulated PBMC with viral peptide pools and then used TCR sequencing to identify antigen-specific CD4+ T cell clonotypes by expansion. After around eleven days of culture, CD4+ T cells were isolated with the EasySep CD4+ T cell isolation kit. PCR-confirmed SARS-CoV-2 infection had occurred in convalescent patients between March and December 2020, before the Alpha, Beta and Delta variants emerged in the United States. Some 2.2 million PBMC per well were cultured in IMDM with 5% human AB serum, 7.5 to 10 IU/ml IL-2 and gentamicin, plus 10 ug/ml peptides. On days 3 and 7, half of the culture medium was replaced with fresh IL-2-containing medium. Unless noted otherwise, every peptide stimulation condition was grown in triplicate wells. Using Ficoll-Paque Plus gradient centrifugation, PBMC were separated from whole blood and then either used fresh or cryopreserved at -140C. The spike proteins of SARS-CoV-2 and of the common cold coronaviruses HCoV-NL63, HCoV-OC43 and HCoV-229E were spanned by overlapping peptide pools. The QIAamp micro DNA kit was used to extract genomic DNA from the cultured CD4+ T cells.

Libraries were prepared through the immunoSEQ multiplex PCR assay. DNA from the cultured, isolated CD4+ T cells was subjected to TCR beta CDR3 sequencing. Per the source publication's procedure: Non-productive TCR sequences were removed and reads were trimmed to the CDR3 region, keeping CDR3s of at least 7 amino acids. The MANAFEST web app was used to pick out antigen-specific clonotypes by comparing their expansion in peptide wells with that in reference cultures. Positive clones required FDR<0.05 expansion versus reference and all other wells, odds ratio above 5, and frequency above 0.1% in two replicate wells. A clonotype was called cross-reactive if it was significantly expanded both in SARS-CoV-2 spike wells and in at least one common cold coronavirus spike condition. CDR3 similarity was assessed by Levenshtein distance using the stringdist R package, and unrooted trees were constructed with ape in R 3.6.1. The immuneACCESS repertoire file appears here via TCRdb, limited to in-frame rearrangements. These files lack a portion of the clones; in checked studies, under half of the deficit traces to unresolved V genes, and the cause of the others is not known. V and J calls and clone size are copied from that table; D and trimming were computed from the DNA. The sample yields roughly 25,000 clones; 70% to 80% were counted once. Roughly 16% of the sample goes to the ten largest clones.

The sample here was CD4+ T cells from PBMCs cultured with HCoV-NL63 spike peptides, taken before COVID-19 vaccination. Explained via the paper, the cell subset or site label denotes: HCoV-NL63 spike overlapping peptide pool stimulation. The sequence is built from TRBV7-2 and TRBJ2-2; the D gene is possibly TRBD1 or TRBD2, with 5 bases matching each. This TCR derives from a human donor who had a prior SARS-CoV-2 infection. The CDR3 protein sequence reads: CASRLTGAAGTGELFF. The bases are TGTGCCAGCAGATTAACCGGGGCGGCGGGCACCGGGGAGCTGTTTTTT. The entire variable domain, with the stretches around the CDR3 drawn from the reference TRBV7-2 and TRBJ2-2 proteins, is GAGVSQSPSNKVTEKGKDVELRCDPISGHTALYWYRQSLGQGLEFLIYFQGNSAPDKSGLPSDRFSAERTGGSVSTLTIQRTQQEDSAVYLCASRLTGAAGTGELFFGEGSRLTVL.